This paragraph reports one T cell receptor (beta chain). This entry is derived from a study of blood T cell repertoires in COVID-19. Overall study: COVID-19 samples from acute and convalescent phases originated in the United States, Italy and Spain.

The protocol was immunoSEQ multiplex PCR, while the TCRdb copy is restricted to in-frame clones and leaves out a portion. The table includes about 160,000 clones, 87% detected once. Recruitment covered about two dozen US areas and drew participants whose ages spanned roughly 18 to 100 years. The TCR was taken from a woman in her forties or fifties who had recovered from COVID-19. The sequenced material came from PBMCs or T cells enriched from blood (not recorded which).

Here the CDR3 DNA reads TGCGCCAGCCGTTTCCAGGGCTTTGATCAGCCCCAGCATTTT. This sequence encodes CASRFQGFDQPQHF. The rearrangement joins TRBV5-1 to TRBJ1-5, with a tentative D call TRBD1 (5 bases). CDR1 and CDR2 (germline): SGHRS, YFSETQ. This CDR3 has 14 amino acids. Trimming took 7 bases from V and 5 from J, leaving 16 bases between them.